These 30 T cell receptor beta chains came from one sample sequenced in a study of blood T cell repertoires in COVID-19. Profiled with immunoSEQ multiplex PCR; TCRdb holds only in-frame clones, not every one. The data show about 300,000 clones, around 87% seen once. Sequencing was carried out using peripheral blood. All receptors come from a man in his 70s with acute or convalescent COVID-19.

CDR3 amino acids: CASSAGTSQETQYF. The CDR3 nucleotides are TGTGCCAGCAGCGCTGGGACATCCCAAGAGACCCAGTACTTC. This chain joins TRBV5-6 and TRBJ2-5; tentatively, D is TRBD1 (6 bases). This CDR3 region has 14 residues. Trimming pared 4 bases from V and 1 base from J, leaving 11 bases between. The germline CDR1 and CDR2 sequences are SGHDT and YYEEEE.

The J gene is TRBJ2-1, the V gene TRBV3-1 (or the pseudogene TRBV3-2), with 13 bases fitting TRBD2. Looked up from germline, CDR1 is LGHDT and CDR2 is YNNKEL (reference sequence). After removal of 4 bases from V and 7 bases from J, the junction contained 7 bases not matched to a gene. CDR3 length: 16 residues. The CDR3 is CASSLWTSGGPNEQFF. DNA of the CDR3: TGTGCCAGCAGCCTATGGACTAGCGGGGGCCCTAATGAGCAGTTCTTC.

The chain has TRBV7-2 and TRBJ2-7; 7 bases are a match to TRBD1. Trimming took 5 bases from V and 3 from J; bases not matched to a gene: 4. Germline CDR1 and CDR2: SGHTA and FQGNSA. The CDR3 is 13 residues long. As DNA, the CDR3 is TGTGCCAGCAGCCAGGGACAGCTCTACGAGCAGTACTTC. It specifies CASSQGQLYEQYF.

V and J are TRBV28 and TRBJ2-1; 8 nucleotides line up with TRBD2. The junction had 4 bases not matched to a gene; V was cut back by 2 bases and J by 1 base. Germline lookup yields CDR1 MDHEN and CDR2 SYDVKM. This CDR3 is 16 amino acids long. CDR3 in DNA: TGTGCCAGCAGTTTAGGAGGCGGGGGGTCCTACAATGAGCAGTTCTTC. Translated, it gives CASSLGGGGSYNEQFF.

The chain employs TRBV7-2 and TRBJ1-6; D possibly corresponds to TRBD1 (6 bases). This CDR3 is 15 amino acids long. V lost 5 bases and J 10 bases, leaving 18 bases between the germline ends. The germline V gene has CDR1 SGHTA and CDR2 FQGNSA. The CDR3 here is CASSDLGGARSPLHF. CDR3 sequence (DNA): TGTGCCAGCAGCGATTTGGGGGGGGCTCGGTCACCCCTCCACTTT.

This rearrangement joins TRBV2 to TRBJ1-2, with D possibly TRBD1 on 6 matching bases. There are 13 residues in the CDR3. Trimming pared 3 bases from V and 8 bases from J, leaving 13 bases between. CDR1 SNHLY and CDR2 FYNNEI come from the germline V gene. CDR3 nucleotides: TGTGCCAGCAGTGAGGGATACAGGGAAGGCTACACCTTC. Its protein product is CASSEGYREGYTF.

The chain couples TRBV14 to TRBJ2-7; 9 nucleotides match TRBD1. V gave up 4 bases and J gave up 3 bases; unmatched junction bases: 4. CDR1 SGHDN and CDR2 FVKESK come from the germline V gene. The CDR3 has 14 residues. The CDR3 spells CASSLRQGVYEQYF. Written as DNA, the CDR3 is TGTGCCAGCAGCCTGCGACAGGGGGTCTACGAGCAGTACTTC.

CDR3 loop: CASSTNMNGYTF. The DNA of the CDR3 is TGTGCCAGCAGCACAAACATGAACGGCTACACCTTC. J is TRBJ1-2 and V is TRBV9; D unclear. V shed 4 bases and J shed 8 bases, with 12 bases lying between them. CDR3 size: 12 residues. The V gene's germline CDR1 is SGDLS and CDR2 YYNGEE.

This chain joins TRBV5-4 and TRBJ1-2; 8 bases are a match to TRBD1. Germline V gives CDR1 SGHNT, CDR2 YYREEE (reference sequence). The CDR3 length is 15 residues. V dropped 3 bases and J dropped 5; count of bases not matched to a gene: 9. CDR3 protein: CASSYGQGGGYGYTF. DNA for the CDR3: TGTGCCAGCAGCTACGGACAGGGAGGGGGGTATGGCTACACCTTC. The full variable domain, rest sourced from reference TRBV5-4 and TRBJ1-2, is ETGVTQSPTHLIKTRGQQVTLRCSSQSGHNTVSWYQQALGQGPQFIFQYYREEENGRGNFPPRFSGLQFPNYSSELNVNALELDDSALYLCASSYGQGGGYGYTFGSGTRLTVV.

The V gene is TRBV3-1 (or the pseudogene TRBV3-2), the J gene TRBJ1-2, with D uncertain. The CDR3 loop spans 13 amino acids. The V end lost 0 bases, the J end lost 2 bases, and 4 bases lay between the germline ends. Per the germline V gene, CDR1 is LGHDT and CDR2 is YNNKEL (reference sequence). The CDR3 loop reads CASSQDSNYGYTF. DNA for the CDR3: TGTGCCAGCAGCCAAGATAGCAACTATGGCTACACCTTC.

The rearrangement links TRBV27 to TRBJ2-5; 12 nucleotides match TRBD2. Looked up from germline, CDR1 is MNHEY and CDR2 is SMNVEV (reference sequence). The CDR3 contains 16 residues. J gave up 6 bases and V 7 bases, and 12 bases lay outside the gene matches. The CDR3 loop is CASTPEASGRVKTQYF. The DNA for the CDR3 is TGTGCCAGCACCCCGGAAGCTAGCGGGAGGGTGAAGACCCAGTACTTC.

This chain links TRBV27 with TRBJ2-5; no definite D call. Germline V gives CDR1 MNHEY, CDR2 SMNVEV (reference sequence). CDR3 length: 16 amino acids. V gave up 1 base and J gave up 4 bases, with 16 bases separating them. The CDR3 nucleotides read TGTGCCAGCAGTTTATACATGTCTACCCAGGCAGAGACCCAGTACTTC. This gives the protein CASSLYMSTQAETQYF.

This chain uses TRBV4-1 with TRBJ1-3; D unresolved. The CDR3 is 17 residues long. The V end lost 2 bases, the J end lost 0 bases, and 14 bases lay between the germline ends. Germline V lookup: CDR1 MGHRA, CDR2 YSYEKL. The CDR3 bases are TGCGCCAGCAGCCAATACCACATGCAGGCCTCTGGAAACACCATATATTTT. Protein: CASSQYHMQASGNTIYF.

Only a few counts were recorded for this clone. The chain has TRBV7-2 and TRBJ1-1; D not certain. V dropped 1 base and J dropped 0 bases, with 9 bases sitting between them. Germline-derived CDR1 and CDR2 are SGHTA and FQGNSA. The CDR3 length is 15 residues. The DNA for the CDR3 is TGTGCCAGCAGCTTAGGGCAGGCCGTGAACACTGAAGCTTTCTTT. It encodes CASSLGQAVNTEAFF.

DNA of the CDR3: TGTGCCAGCACCCGGGGGGCTCAGCCCCAGCATTTT. This encodes CASTRGAQPQHF. This sequence joins TRBV2 and TRBJ1-5; a possible D gene is TRBD1 (6 bases). Germline CDR1 SNHLY, CDR2 FYNNEI. This CDR3 region has 12 residues. Between the trimmed V and J ends, which lost 7 bases and 6 bases, there was a span of 10 bases. Filled out from reference TRBV2 and TRBJ1-5, the complete variable domain reads EPEVTQTPSHQVTQMGQEVILRCVPISNHLYFYWYRQILGQKVEFLVSFYNNEISEKSEIFDDQFSVERPDGSNFTLKIRSTKLEDSAMYFCASTRGAQPQHFGDGTRLSIL.

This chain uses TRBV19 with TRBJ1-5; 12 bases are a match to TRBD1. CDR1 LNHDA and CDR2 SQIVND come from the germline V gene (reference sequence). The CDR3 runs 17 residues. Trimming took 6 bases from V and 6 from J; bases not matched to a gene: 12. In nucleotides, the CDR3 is TGTGCCAGTAGGAGACCGGGACAGGGGGCGCCGAGTCAGCCCCAGCATTTT. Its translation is CASRRPGQGAPSQPQHF.

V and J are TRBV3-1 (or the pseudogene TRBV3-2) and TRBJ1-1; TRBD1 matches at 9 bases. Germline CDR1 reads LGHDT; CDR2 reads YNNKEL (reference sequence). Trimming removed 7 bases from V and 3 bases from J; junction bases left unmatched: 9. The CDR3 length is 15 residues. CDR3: CASTTTGGTDTEAFF. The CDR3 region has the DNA TGTGCCAGCACCACGACAGGGGGTACGGACACTGAAGCTTTCTTT.

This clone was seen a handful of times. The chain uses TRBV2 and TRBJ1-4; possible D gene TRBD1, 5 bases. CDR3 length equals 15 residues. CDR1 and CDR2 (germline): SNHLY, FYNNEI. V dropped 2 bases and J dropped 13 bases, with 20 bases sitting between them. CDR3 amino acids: CASSEQMQGGQRLFF. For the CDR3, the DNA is TGTGCCAGCAGTGAACAGATGCAGGGAGGACAACGACTGTTTTTT.

The CDR3: CATEISGSPPYEQYF. CDR3 nucleotide sequence: TGTGCCACCGAAATTAGCGGGTCGCCTCCCTACGAGCAGTACTTC. This chain links TRBV28 with TRBJ2-7; TRBD2 matches at 7 bases. CDR3 length equals 15 residues. J lost 2 bases, V lost 10 bases, and 14 bases had no gene match. Germline assignment: CDR1 MDHEN and CDR2 SYDVKM.

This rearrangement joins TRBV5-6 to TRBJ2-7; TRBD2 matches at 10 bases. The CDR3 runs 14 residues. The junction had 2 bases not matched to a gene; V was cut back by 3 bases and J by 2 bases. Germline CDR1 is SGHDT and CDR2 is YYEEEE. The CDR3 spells CASSSSGGAYEQYF. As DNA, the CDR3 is TGTGCCAGCAGCTCTAGCGGGGGAGCCTACGAGCAGTACTTC.

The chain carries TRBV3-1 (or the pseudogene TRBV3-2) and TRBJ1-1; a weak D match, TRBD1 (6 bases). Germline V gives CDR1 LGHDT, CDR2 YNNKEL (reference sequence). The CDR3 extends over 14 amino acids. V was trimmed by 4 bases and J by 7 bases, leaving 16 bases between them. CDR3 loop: CASSRGTGSVEAFF. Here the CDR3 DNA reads TGTGCCAGCAGCCGAGGTACAGGGTCGGTTGAAGCTTTCTTT.

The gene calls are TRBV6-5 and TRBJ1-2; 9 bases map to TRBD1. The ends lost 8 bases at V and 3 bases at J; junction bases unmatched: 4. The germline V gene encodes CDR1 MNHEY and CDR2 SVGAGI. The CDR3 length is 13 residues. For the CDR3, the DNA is TGTGCCAGCTGGACAGGGGCGGACTATGGCTACACCTTC. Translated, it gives CASWTGADYGYTF.

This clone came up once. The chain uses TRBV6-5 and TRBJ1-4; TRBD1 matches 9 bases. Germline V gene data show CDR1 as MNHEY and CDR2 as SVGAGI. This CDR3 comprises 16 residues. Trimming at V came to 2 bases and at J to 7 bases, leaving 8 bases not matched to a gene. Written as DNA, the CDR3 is TGTGCCAGCAGTTACAATACAGGGGGCGCCGGTGAAAAACTGTTTTTT. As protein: CASSYNTGGAGEKLFF.

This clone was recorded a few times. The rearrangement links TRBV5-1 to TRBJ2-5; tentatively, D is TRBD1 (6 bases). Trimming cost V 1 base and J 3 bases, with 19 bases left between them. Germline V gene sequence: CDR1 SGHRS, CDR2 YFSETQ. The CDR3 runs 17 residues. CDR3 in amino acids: CASSLNPYGTQKETQYF. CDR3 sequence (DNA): TGCGCCAGCAGCTTGAACCCTTACGGGACACAAAAAGAGACCCAGTACTTC.

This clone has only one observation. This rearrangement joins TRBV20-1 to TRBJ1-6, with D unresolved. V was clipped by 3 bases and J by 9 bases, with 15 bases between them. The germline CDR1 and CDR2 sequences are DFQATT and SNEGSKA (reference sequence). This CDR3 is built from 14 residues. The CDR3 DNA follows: TGCAGTGCTAGTGATCCCGGGGTCTTTTCACCCCTCCACTTT. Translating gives CSASDPGVFSPLHF.

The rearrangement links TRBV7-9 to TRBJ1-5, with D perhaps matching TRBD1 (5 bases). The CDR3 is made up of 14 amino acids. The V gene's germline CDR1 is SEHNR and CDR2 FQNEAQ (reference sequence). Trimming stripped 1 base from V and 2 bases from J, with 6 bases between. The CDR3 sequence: CASSLVGGNQPQHF. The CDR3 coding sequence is TGTGCCAGCAGCTTAGTAGGGGGCAATCAGCCCCAGCATTTT.

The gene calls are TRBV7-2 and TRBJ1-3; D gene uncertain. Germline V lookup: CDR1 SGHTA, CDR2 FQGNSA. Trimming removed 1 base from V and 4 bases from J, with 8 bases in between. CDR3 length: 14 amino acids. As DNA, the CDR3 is TGTGCCAGCAGCTTAGGGGCAACGGGAAACACCATATATTTT. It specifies CASSLGATGNTIYF. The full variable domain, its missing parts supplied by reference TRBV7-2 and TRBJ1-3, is GAGVSQSPSNKVTEKGKDVELRCDPISGHTALYWYRQSLGQGLEFLIYFQGNSAPDKSGLPSDRFSAERTGGSVSTLTIQRTQQEDSAVYLCASSLGATGNTIYFGEGSWLTVV.

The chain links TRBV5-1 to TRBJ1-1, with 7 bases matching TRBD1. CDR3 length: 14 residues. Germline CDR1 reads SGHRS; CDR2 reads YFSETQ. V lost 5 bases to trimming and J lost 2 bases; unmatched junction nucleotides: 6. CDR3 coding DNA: TGCGCCAGCAGGGCCGGGACAGCCAACACTGAAGCTTTCTTT. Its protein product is CASRAGTANTEAFF.

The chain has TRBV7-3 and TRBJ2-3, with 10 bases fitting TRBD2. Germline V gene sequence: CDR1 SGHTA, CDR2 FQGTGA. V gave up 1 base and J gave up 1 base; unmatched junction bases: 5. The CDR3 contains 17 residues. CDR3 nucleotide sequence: TGTGCCAGCAGCTTAAAGGGAGGGACTAGCGGCACAGATACGCAGTATTTT. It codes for CASSLKGGTSGTDTQYF.

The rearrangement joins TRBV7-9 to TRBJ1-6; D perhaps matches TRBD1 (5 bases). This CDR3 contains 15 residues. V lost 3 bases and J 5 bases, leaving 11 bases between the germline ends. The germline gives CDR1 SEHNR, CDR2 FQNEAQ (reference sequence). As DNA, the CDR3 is TGTGCCAGCAGCTTGCGCGACAGCGATAATTCACCCCTCCACTTT. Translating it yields CASSLRDSDNSPLHF.